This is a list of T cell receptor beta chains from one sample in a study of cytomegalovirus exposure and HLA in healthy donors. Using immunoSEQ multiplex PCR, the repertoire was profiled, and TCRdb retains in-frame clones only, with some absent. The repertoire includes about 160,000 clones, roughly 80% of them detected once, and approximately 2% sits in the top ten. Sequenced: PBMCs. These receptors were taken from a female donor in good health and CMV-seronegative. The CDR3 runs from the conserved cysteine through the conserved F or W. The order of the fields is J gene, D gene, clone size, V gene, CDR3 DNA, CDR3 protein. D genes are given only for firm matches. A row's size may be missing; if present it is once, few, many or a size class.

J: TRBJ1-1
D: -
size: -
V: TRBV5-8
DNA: TGTGCCAGCAGCCCGTGGAGAGGCATGAACACTGAAGCTTTCTTT
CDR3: CASSPWRGMNTEAFF

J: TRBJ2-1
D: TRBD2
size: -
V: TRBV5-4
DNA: TGTGCCAGCAGCCTGTCCGGGACTAGCGATGAGCAGTTCTTC
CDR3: CASSLSGTSDEQFF

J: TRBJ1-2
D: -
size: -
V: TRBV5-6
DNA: TGTGCCAGCAGCTTGGCGCACTACGGGGAAGGCTACACCTTC
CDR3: CASSLAHYGEGYTF

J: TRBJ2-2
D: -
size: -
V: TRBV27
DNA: TGTGCCAGCAGCCCCAGTAGGGGGTCGACCGGGGAGCTGTTTTTT
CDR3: CASSPSRGSTGELFF

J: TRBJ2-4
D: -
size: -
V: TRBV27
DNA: TGTGCCAGCAGTTTACGAGCAGCCAAAAACATTCAGTACTTC
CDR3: CASSLRAAKNIQYF

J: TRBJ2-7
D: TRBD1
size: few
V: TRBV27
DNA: TGTGCCAGCAGTCCGGACAGGGTTGCCTACGAGCAGTACTTC
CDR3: CASSPDRVAYEQYF

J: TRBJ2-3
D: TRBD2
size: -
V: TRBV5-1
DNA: TGCGCCAGCAGCTTGGCACCCTCTAGCGGGGGGGCGGGCACAGATACGCAGTATTTT
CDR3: CASSLAPSSGGAGTDTQYF

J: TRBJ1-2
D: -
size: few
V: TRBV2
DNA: TGTGCCAGCAGTGAAGCCGGGAGCGTTTATGGCTACACCTTC
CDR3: CASSEAGSVYGYTF

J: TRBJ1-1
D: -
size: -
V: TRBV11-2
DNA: TGTGCCAGCAGCTTAGAGGGAGGGACCACTGAAGCTTTCTTT
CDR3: CASSLEGGTTEAFF

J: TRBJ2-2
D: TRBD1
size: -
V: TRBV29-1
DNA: TGCAGCGCAAAGACAGGGGGCGACGGCGGGGAGCTGTTTTTT
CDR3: CSAKTGGDGGELFF

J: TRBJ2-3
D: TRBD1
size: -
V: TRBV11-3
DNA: TGTGCCAGCAGCCCAGGGACAGGGTACCCGACAGATACGCAGTATTTT
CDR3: CASSPGTGYPTDTQYF

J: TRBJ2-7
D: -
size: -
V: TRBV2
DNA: TGTGCCAGCAGTTATTTCCGGCCCACGGGGGGCCTCTCCTACGAGCAGTACTTC
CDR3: CASSYFRPTGGLSYEQYF

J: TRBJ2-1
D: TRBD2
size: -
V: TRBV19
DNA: TGTGCCAGTAGTCAGGGGACTAGCGACGGGGATGAGCAGTTCTTC
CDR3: CASSQGTSDGDEQFF

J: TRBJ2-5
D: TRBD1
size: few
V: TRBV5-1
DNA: TGCGCCAGCAGCAACATACAGGGGGCGGGAGAGACCCAGTACTTC
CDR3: CASSNIQGAGETQYF

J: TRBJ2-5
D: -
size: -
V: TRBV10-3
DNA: TGTGCCTCAGCGGTAGGGGAGACCCAGTACTTC
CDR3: CASAVGETQYF

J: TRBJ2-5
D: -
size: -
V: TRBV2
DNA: TGTGCCAGCAGTGCCATCCTTAGCCCCCAGTACTTC
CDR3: CASSAILSPQYF